The 32 T cell receptor beta chains reported below all come from one sample, sequenced in a study of blood T cell repertoires in COVID-19. Produced via immunoSEQ multiplex PCR; TCRdb's table is partial and in-frame only. In the table there are about 49,000 clones, 70% to 90% of which are singletons. The sequenced material came from peripheral blood. Receptors were obtained from a man aged 35 to 55 with active COVID-19.

The rearrangement joins TRBV28 to TRBJ1-1; tentative D call: TRBD1 (6 bases). V was trimmed by 7 bases and J by 8 bases, leaving 20 bases between them. This CDR3 is built from 14 residues. Germline V gene sequence: CDR1 MDHEN, CDR2 SYDVKM. This chain's CDR3 is CASMFVGGSVEAFF. CDR3 nucleotide sequence: TGTGCCAGCATGTTCGTTGGGGGCTCGGTGGAAGCTTTCTTT.

The genes are TRBV10-2 and TRBJ2-1, with TRBD2 identical over 8 bases. The CDR3 runs 15 residues. Germline CDR1 reads WSHSY; CDR2 reads SAAADI. V was pared by 5 bases and J by 6 bases, with 9 bases of the junction left unmatched. The DNA for the CDR3 is TGCGCCAGCAGTCCAAGCGGGAGTACACCCAATGAGCAGTTCTTC. It specifies CASSPSGSTPNEQFF.

The chain recombines TRBV7-7 with TRBJ2-5; D is perhaps TRBD2 (6 bases). Germline V gene lookup returns CDR1 SSHAT and CDR2 FNYEAQ (reference sequence). The CDR3 is 14 amino acids. Trimming left V 3 bases short and J 5 bases short, with 13 bases between. The CDR3 DNA reads as TGTGCCAGCAGCTTTCGAGGGGCGGGGGAGACCCAGTACTTC. It specifies CASSFRGAGETQYF.

The gene calls are TRBV5-1 and TRBJ2-3; no clear D gene. The CDR3 has 13 amino acids. Germline assignment: CDR1 SGHRS and CDR2 YFSETQ. Trimming took 0 bases from V and 5 from J, leaving 7 bases between them. The CDR3 sequence is CASSLEAVDTQYF. The CDR3, as DNA: TGCGCCAGCAGCTTGGAAGCTGTAGATACGCAGTATTTT.

This clone has just one count. The chain links TRBV7-2 to TRBJ2-3, with 10 bases fitting TRBD2. Trimming took 0 bases from V and 4 from J; bases not matched to a gene: 1. The CDR3 runs to 15 residues. Germline loops: CDR1 SGHTA, CDR2 FQGNSA. The DNA for the CDR3 is TGTGCCAGCAGCTTAGCAAGCGGGAGGGCAGATACGCAGTATTTT. Amino acids: CASSLASGRADTQYF.

The rearrangement joins TRBV11-2 to TRBJ1-3; D unresolved. The V gene's germline CDR1 is SGHAT and CDR2 FQNNGV. Trimming removed 3 bases from V and 4 bases from J, with 10 bases in between. The CDR3 sequence is 14 residues long. The CDR3 sequence: CASSFGGFGNTIYF. Here the CDR3 DNA reads TGTGCCAGCAGCTTCGGAGGGTTCGGAAACACCATATATTTT. Variable domain in full (rest from reference TRBV11-2 and TRBJ1-3): EAGVAQSPRYKIIEKRQSVAFWCNPISGHATLYWYQQILGQGPKLLIQFQNNGVVDDSQLPKDRFSAERLKGVDSTLKIQPAKLEDSAVYLCASSFGGFGNTIYFGEGSWLTVV.

DNA of the CDR3: TGTGCCAGCAGCCCCACGAGCGGGAGCCCCTACGAGCAGTACTTC. Encoded protein: CASSPTSGSPYEQYF. The chain links TRBV5-4 to TRBJ2-7; 8 bases match TRBD2. V dropped 4 bases and J dropped 2; count of bases not matched to a gene: 8. The CDR3 sequence is 15 residues long. The germline gives CDR1 SGHNT, CDR2 YYREEE (reference sequence).

The chain recombines TRBV15 with TRBJ2-3; the D is unclear. The V end was cut by 0 bases, the J end by 4 bases, with 11 bases between. CDR1 is LNHNV and CDR2 is YYDKDF in the germline V gene (reference sequence). CDR3 length: 15 amino acids. The CDR3, as DNA: TGTGCCACCAGCAGAGATTGGAGTCGGGCAGATACGCAGTATTTT. Amino acid sequence: CATSRDWSRADTQYF.

The V and J genes are TRBV9 and TRBJ2-1, with D possibly matching TRBD2 (5 bases). Germline CDR1 and CDR2: SGDLS and YYNGEE. The CDR3 loop spans 14 amino acids. Trimming removed 4 bases from V and 7 bases from J, with 15 bases in between. The CDR3 spells CASSPRAQLNEQFF. CDR3 DNA: TGTGCCAGCAGCCCGCGGGCCCAGCTTAATGAGCAGTTCTTC.

In this sample, this clone turned up once. One end of the junction varies from germline; a read error may be responsible. This sample also contains other DNA sequences that code for the same CDR3. The chain employs TRBV9 and TRBJ2-1; D perhaps matches TRBD2 (6 bases). This CDR3 has 14 residues. Germline CDR1 and CDR2: SGDLS and YYNGEE. CDR3 sequence reads: CASSVDAGLNEQFF. The CDR3 DNA follows: TGTGCCAGCAGCGTAGACGCGGGGCTCAATGAGCAATTCTTC.

The chain has TRBV30 and TRBJ2-1; TRBD2 matches 7 bases. The CDR3 sequence is 16 residues long. Germline CDR1 and CDR2: GTSNPN and SVGIG (reference sequence). With V trimmed by 0 bases and J by 4 bases, 9 bases remained unmatched. In nucleotides, the CDR3 is TGTGCCTGGAGTGTGAGGCTAGCGGACTTATACAATGAGCAGTTCTTC. As protein: CAWSVRLADLYNEQFF. Complete variable domain (other parts from reference TRBV30 and TRBJ2-1): SQTIHQWPATLVQPVGSPLSLECTVEGTSNPNLYWYRQAAGRGLQLLFYSVGIGQISSEVPQNLSASRPQDRQFILSSKKLLLSDSGFYLCAWSVRLADLYNEQFFGPGTRLTVL.

V gene TRBV4-1 combines with J gene TRBJ2-3; TRBD2 agrees at 13 bases. The V gene end was trimmed by 1 base and the J gene end by 2 bases; junction bases not matched to a gene: 3. The CDR3 length is 17 residues. Germline V gene sequence: CDR1 MGHRA, CDR2 YSYEKL. In DNA form, the CDR3 reads TGCGCCAGCAGCCAAGCCACTAGCGGGAGGGCCACAGATACGCAGTATTTT. The encoded protein is CASSQATSGRATDTQYF.

The rearrangement uses TRBV27 and TRBJ2-5, with D tentatively TRBD1 (5 bases). Germline CDR1 MNHEY, CDR2 SMNVEV (reference sequence). CDR3 size: 14 residues. V lost 5 bases and J lost 6, with 16 bases in between. Here the CDR3 reads CASSPDTTIKTQYF. In DNA form, the CDR3 reads TGTGCCAGCAGTCCGGACACAACCATCAAGACCCAGTACTTC.

The rearrangement links TRBV11-2 to TRBJ1-1; no firm D call. The CDR3 loop spans 13 amino acids. Between the trimmed V and J ends, which lost 1 base and 7 bases, there was a span of 10 bases. Germline CDR1 and CDR2: SGHAT and FQNNGV. CDR3 sequence: CASSLVRGIEAFF. The CDR3 region has the DNA TGTGCCAGCAGCTTAGTAAGAGGGATTGAAGCTTTCTTT.

This clone was seen at least ten times. The chain recombines TRBV11-2 with TRBJ2-7; no definite D call. Per germline, CDR1 SGHAT and CDR2 FQNNGV. V lost 5 bases and J lost 3, with 14 bases in between. The CDR3 length is 14 residues. CDR3 DNA sequence: TGTGCCAGCAGCCCTCAAGGAGTTGACTACGAGCAGTACTTC. This encodes CASSPQGVDYEQYF.

This CDR3 is CASSIPSGGGLTGELFF. The CDR3 bases are TGTGCCAGTAGTATACCGTCGGGCGGGGGACTTACCGGGGAGCTGTTTTTT. The V gene is TRBV19, the J gene TRBJ2-2, with 7 nucleotides matching TRBD2. The CDR3 spans 17 residues. Germline CDR1 is LNHDA and CDR2 is SQIVND (reference sequence). Unmatched junction bases numbered 11, after V lost 2 bases and J lost 5 bases.

This clone turned up a few times. The V and J genes are TRBV14 and TRBJ2-7; 11 bases line up with TRBD2. Germline V gene sequence: CDR1 SGHDN, CDR2 FVKESK. Unmatched junction bases numbered 21, after V lost 0 bases and J lost 2 bases. CDR3 size: 22 residues. The CDR3 DNA reads TGTGCCAGCAGCCAAGATAATTTGCTACTAGCGGGAGATTTGTTATTAGCCTACGAGCAGTACTTC. It encodes CASSQDNLLLAGDLLLAYEQYF.

Comment on this clone: One end of the junction does not line up with germline, which may come from a read error. The chain combines TRBV29-1 with TRBJ1-2, with 12 bases aligning to TRBD1. This CDR3 is built from 14 residues. CDR1 and CDR2 (germline): SQVTM, ANQGSEA. This CDR3 is CSFDSGQGAHGYTF. In DNA, the CDR3 is TGCAGCTTTGACTCGGGACAGGGGGCTCATGGCTACACCTTC.

CDR3 nucleotides: TGTGCCTGGACTAACGGACGGGACTTTAATGAAAAACTGTTTTTT. Protein: CAWTNGRDFNEKLFF. The rearrangement links TRBV30 to TRBJ1-4, with D possibly matching TRBD1 (5 bases). The CDR3 is 15 residues long. In germline, CDR1 is GTSNPN, CDR2 SVGIG (reference sequence). Deletions cut 4 bases from V and 4 bases from J, with 16 bases between.

DNA of the CDR3: TGTGCCACCAGTGATTCCGGAGTGACCGGGAGGACTGAAGCTTTCTTT. As protein: CATSDSGVTGRTEAFF. V and J are TRBV24-1 and TRBJ1-1; no clear D. Germline V lookup: CDR1 KGHDR, CDR2 SFDVKD. V was cut by 2 bases and J by 5 bases, with 17 bases left in between. This CDR3 region has 16 residues.

The V call is TRBV30, the J call TRBJ1-4, with D possibly TRBD1 on 6 matching bases. Germline V CDR1 and CDR2: GTSNPN, SVGIG (reference sequence). The CDR3 is 13 amino acids. V lost 0 bases, J lost 5 bases, and 7 bases lay in between. CDR3 sequence reads: CAWSVQGNEKLFF. Here the CDR3 DNA reads TGTGCCTGGAGTGTACAGGGAAATGAAAAACTGTTTTTT.

This chain connects TRBV29-1 to TRBJ2-7; 11 bases line up with TRBD1. V dropped 3 bases and J dropped 6; count of bases not matched to a gene: 4. The CDR3 extends over 13 amino acids. Germline V gene lookup returns CDR1 SQVTM and CDR2 ANQGSEA. The CDR3 loop reads CSVDGQGAREQYF. The CDR3 DNA is TGCAGCGTTGATGGACAGGGGGCGCGCGAGCAGTACTTC.

The genes are TRBV6-5 and TRBJ2-5; TRBD2 is a possible D gene (6 bases). Trimming shortened V by 0 bases and J by 0 bases, and 11 bases separated the two germline ends. The CDR3 sequence is 16 residues long. Per the germline V gene, CDR1 is MNHEY and CDR2 is SVGAGI. CDR3 loop: CASSYSGGGYQETQYF. The CDR3 DNA reads TGTGCCAGCAGTTACTCGGGAGGAGGATACCAAGAGACCCAGTACTTC.

This clone was seen just once. The chain combines TRBV30 with TRBJ2-5; no clear D. The V gene lost 3 bases and the J gene lost 6 bases, with 11 bases spanning the gap. CDR1 is GTSNPN and CDR2 is SVGIG in the germline V gene (reference sequence). CDR3 size: 12 residues. This CDR3 is CAWSPVEQTQYF. The CDR3 DNA sequence: TGTGCCTGGAGCCCGGTGGAGCAGACCCAGTACTTC.

This clone has just one count. J is TRBJ2-7 and V is TRBV11-2; 9 bases are shared with TRBD2. Germline CDR1 is SGHAT and CDR2 is FQNNGV. CDR3 length: 13 amino acids. J gave up 5 bases and V 5 bases, and 4 bases lay outside the gene matches. The CDR3 spells CASSPGLAHEQYF. Written as DNA, the CDR3 is TGTGCCAGCAGCCCGGGACTAGCCCACGAGCAGTACTTC.

This chain connects TRBV19 to TRBJ2-3, with a weak D call TRBD2 (6 bases). Trimming took 8 bases from V and 1 from J, leaving 10 bases between them. The CDR3 consists of 13 residues. The germline gives CDR1 LNHDA, CDR2 SQIVND (reference sequence). CDR3 region: CASRAGRTDTQYF. As DNA, the CDR3 is TGTGCCAGTCGGGCGGGACGCACAGATACGCAGTATTTT.

The rearrangement links TRBV20-1 to TRBJ2-2; 9 bases are a match to TRBD2. Germline CDR1 reads DFQATT; CDR2 reads SNEGSKA (reference sequence). This CDR3 spans 13 amino acids. J lost 4 bases, V lost 6 bases, and 3 bases had no gene match. The CDR3 reads CSASSGSTGELFF. CDR3 nucleotides: TGCAGTGCCAGTAGCGGGAGCACCGGGGAGCTGTTTTTT.

The V gene is TRBV28, the J gene TRBJ1-2; 7 positions agree with TRBD1. The trim removed 6 bases at V and 5 bases at J, leaving 9 bases unmatched. This CDR3 region has 14 residues. Germline CDR1 reads MDHEN; CDR2 reads SYDVKM. CDR3 amino acids: CASRTATGLYGYTF. CDR3 DNA sequence: TGTGCCAGCAGGACCGCGACAGGGTTATATGGCTACACCTTC.

The chain joins TRBV23-1 to TRBJ2-2, with a weak D call TRBD1 (5 bases). TRBV23-1 is marked as an open reading frame, function uncertain. CDR3 length: 14 amino acids. V lost 9 bases to trimming and J lost 4 bases, with 15 bases between them. The CDR3 loop reads CASTGPTGTGELFF. In nucleotides, the CDR3 is TGCGCCAGTACAGGACCCACGGGCACCGGGGAGCTGTTTTTT.

The rearrangement joins TRBV2 to TRBJ2-1; D may be TRBD2 (5 bases). V lost 2 bases to trimming and J lost 7 bases, with 12 bases between them. The CDR3 loop spans 14 amino acids. Germline CDR1 SNHLY, CDR2 FYNNEI. The DNA for the CDR3 is TGTGCCAGCAGTGAACTACTTTCGGGGAATGAGCAGTTCTTC. This gives the protein CASSELLSGNEQFF.

The chain employs TRBV29-1 and TRBJ2-3; 7 bases match TRBD2. Germline CDR1 reads SQVTM; CDR2 reads ANQGSEA. The CDR3 extends over 14 amino acids. V lost 4 bases to trimming and J lost 0 bases; unmatched junction nucleotides: 4. Here the CDR3 reads CSVGLAESTDTQYF. CDR3 DNA sequence: TGCAGCGTTGGCCTAGCGGAGAGCACAGATACGCAGTATTTT.

This clone was detected a few times. The rearrangement links TRBV19 to TRBJ1-1, with TRBD1 as a possible D gene (5 bases). The V gene's germline CDR1 is LNHDA and CDR2 SQIVND (reference sequence). This CDR3 spans 14 amino acids. V gave up 6 bases and J gave up 4 bases, with 15 bases separating them. CDR3 region: CASSPLRGGTEAFF. The CDR3 bases are TGTGCCAGTAGCCCCCTAAGGGGAGGCACTGAAGCTTTCTTT.